Listed here are 8 T cell receptor beta chains from one sample, sequenced in a study of beta chain features in type 1 diabetes. Sequencing targeted expressed TCRB transcripts, as all isolated RNA had been reverse transcribed. TCRdb's copy holds only in-frame clones and misses some; the assay was immunoSEQ multiplex PCR. The sample includes about 320,000 clones, 14% seen only once; the top ten take roughly 6.7%. Sequencing was done on a sample of central memory CD4+ T cells from blood. The receptors were sampled from a man between 25 and 39 years old in good health.

CDR3 sequence reads: CASTVGRVGEAFF. For the CDR3, the DNA is TGTGCCAGCACCGTGGGGCGCGTAGGTGAAGCTTTCTTT. The rearrangement joins TRBV7-3 to TRBJ1-1; D is perhaps TRBD1 (5 bases). The CDR3 has 13 amino acids. Trimming left V 7 bases short and J 7 bases short, with 16 bases between. Germline CDR1 SGHTA, CDR2 FQGTGA.

This rearrangement joins TRBV5-5 to TRBJ2-3; D perhaps matches TRBD1 (6 bases). In germline, CDR1 is SGHKS, CDR2 YYEKEE (reference sequence). Trimming left V 2 bases short and J 5 bases short, with 12 bases between. The CDR3 runs to 14 residues. The CDR3 DNA reads as TGTGCCAGCAGCTTCATGGGGGCTCAAGATACGCAGTATTTT. Its protein product is CASSFMGAQDTQYF. Full variable domain (rest looked up from reference TRBV5-5 and TRBJ2-3): DAGVTQSPTHLIKTRGQQVTLRCSPISGHKSVSWYQQVLGQGPQFIFQYYEKEERGRGNFPDRFSARQFPNYSSELNVNALLLGDSALYLCASSFMGAQDTQYFGPGTRLTVL.

J is TRBJ1-1 and V is TRBV18; TRBD1 aligns across 8 bases. Germline loops: CDR1 KGHSH, CDR2 LQKENI. The CDR3 loop spans 16 amino acids. V was clipped by 3 bases and J by 4 bases; unmatched bases: 10. The CDR3: CASSPTTGGVSTEAFF. CDR3 sequence (DNA): TGTGCCAGCTCACCGACAACAGGGGGTGTGTCCACTGAAGCTTTCTTT. Complete variable domain (other parts from reference TRBV18 and TRBJ1-1): NAGVMQNPRHLVRRRGQEARLRCSPMKGHSHVYWYRQLPEEGLKFMVYLQKENIIDESGMPKERFSAEFPKEGPSILRIQQVVRGDSAAYFCASSPTTGGVSTEAFFGQGTRLTVV.

The chain is built from TRBV5-1 and TRBJ2-3; no clear D gene. The V end was cut by 0 bases, the J end by 4 bases, with 3 bases between. The CDR3 sequence is 12 residues long. Germline lookup yields CDR1 SGHRS and CDR2 YFSETQ. CDR3 sequence (DNA): TGCGCCAGCAGCTTGGGGGCAGATACGCAGTATTTT. It is translated as CASSLGADTQYF.

The table lists this clone with many counts. V and J are TRBV7-2 and TRBJ1-4, with 7 bases matching TRBD1. V was pared by 2 bases and J by 11 bases, with 8 bases of the junction left unmatched. The CDR3 has 14 amino acids. Per germline, CDR1 SGHTA and CDR2 FQGNSA. The CDR3 coding sequence is TGTGCCAGCAGCTTACTGTCGACAGGGCAGAAACTGTTTTTT. It encodes CASSLLSTGQKLFF.

This clone was seen a few times. The rearrangement links TRBV14 to TRBJ2-1; possibly TRBD2 for D (6 bases). Germline V gene lookup returns CDR1 SGHDN and CDR2 FVKESK. The V end was cut by 6 bases, the J end by 15 bases, with 18 bases between. This CDR3 region has 12 residues. The CDR3 nucleotides read TGTGCCAGCAGTTCCACCCGGGAGTCCCGGTTCTTC. It yields the protein CASSSTRESRFF.

There are a few counts of this clone. The chain employs TRBV4-3 and TRBJ1-1; D ambiguous. CDR3 size: 12 residues. Germline lookup yields CDR1 LGHNA and CDR2 YSLEER. Trimming took 1 base from V and 8 from J, leaving 8 bases between them. Written as DNA, the CDR3 is TGCGCCAGCAGCCAAGGTCTGGCCGAAGCTTTCTTT. It specifies CASSQGLAEAFF.

This sequence joins TRBV11-2 and TRBJ2-2; D is unclear. Germline values: CDR1 SGHAT, CDR2 FQNNGV. With 1 base removed from V and 10 bases from J, the gap between germline ends came to 7 bases. The CDR3 spans 12 residues. For the CDR3, the DNA is TGTGCCAGCAGCTTAGGGCAGCTGGAGCTGTTTTTT. The encoded protein is CASSLGQLELFF. The full variable domain, completed using reference TRBV11-2 and TRBJ2-2, is EAGVAQSPRYKIIEKRQSVAFWCNPISGHATLYWYQQILGQGPKLLIQFQNNGVVDDSQLPKDRFSAERLKGVDSTLKIQPAKLEDSAVYLCASSLGQLELFFGEGSRLTVL.